The sequence of this T cell receptor (beta chain) was determined in a study of T cells after yellow fever vaccination. Study findings and constraints: Most primary-vaccination clones reappeared after the booster (approximately 95% CD4, 88% CD8). The secondary response was weaker but peaked faster, day 5 versus 15.

This clonotype was seen only a few times. Its antigen is undetermined. Researchers made TCR cDNA using 5'RACE template switching, and this step added a universal primer site and UMIs. One entry per CDR3 protein results from TCRdb running MiXCR on the 5' RACE reads. Of 130,000 or so distinct CDR3 sequences listed, approximately 14% are singletons. Germline trimming cut 4 bases from V and 0 bases from J; bases unmatched to any gene: 9. The CDR3 totals 16 residues. Germline CDR1 and CDR2: MGHRA and YSYEKL. The chain has TRBV4-1 and TRBJ2-7; 7 nucleotides agree with TRBD1. This material consisted of CD8+ T cells sorted from PBMCs, taken 5 days after the yellow fever booster vaccination. The receptor was derived from a man in his late teens or twenties who received the YFV17D yellow fever vaccine. CDR3 protein: CASSRGTGAVSYEQYF. The CDR3 region has the DNA TGCGCCAGCAGCCGGGGTACAGGGGCCGTCTCCTACGAGCAGTACTTC.